This section outlines one T cell receptor beta chain sequence together with its context. What it binds is not known. The data derive from a study of tumor and adjacent non-tumor tissue in lung cancer. In the study overall: The cohort had about twelve adenocarcinoma, 2 squamous cell and 1 small cell patients. Aged about 31 to 80 years, patients included roughly eleven men and roughly 5 women with stage I to III disease.

This sample's RNA came from whole unsorted tissue. This non-tumor lung sample came from over 3 cm beyond the tumor edge. The study, taken as a whole, reports: TCR diversity was significantly greater in tumor than normal lung tissue.

A modified ARM-PCR protocol with three rounds of nested PCR amplified TCRbeta. TCRdb re-analysed the multiplex PCR reads in MiXCR, keeping a single row per CDR3 protein. The top ten clones hold 32% of a sample with about 60,000 distinct CDR3 sequences, 61% of them seen once. V lost 10 bases and J 1 base, leaving 16 bases between the germline ends. The CDR3 contains 14 residues. The germline V gene has CDR1 SNHLY and CDR2 FYNNEI. The rearrangement uses TRBV2 and TRBJ2-5, with D tentatively TRBD1 or TRBD2 (5 bases each). Sequences were obtained from distant non-tumor lung tissue. This clonotype originated in a man aged 70 or older with non-small cell lung cancer. The CDR3 DNA follows: TGTGCCATCACCGACCGGGACGGCCAAGAGACCCAGTACTTC. Its translation: CAITDRDGQETQYF.